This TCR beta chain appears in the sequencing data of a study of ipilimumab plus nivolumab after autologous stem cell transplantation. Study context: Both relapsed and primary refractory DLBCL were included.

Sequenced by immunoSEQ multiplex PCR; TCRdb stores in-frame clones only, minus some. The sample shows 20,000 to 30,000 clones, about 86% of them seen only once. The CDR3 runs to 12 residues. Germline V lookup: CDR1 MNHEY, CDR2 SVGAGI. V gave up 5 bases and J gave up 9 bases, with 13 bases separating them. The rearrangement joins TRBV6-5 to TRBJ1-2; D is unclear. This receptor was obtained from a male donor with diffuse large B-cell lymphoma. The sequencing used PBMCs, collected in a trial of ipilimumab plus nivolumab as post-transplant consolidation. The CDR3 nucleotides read TGTGCCAGCAGTACGGACGAGGGAAGCTACACCTTC. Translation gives CASSTDEGSYTF.